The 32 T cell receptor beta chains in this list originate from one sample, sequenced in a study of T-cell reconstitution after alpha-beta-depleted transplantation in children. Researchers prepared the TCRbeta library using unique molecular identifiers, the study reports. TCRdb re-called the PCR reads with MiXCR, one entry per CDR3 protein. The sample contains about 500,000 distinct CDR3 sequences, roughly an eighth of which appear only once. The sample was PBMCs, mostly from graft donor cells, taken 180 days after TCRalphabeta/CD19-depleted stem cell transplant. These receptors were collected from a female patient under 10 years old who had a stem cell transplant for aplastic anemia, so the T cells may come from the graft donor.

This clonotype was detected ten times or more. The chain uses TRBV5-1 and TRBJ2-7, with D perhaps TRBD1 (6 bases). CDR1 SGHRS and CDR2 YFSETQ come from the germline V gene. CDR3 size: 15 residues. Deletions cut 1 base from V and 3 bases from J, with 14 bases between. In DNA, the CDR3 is TGCGCCAGCAGCTTGACCCCGGACAGAATCTACGAGCAGTACTTC. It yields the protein CASSLTPDRIYEQYF.

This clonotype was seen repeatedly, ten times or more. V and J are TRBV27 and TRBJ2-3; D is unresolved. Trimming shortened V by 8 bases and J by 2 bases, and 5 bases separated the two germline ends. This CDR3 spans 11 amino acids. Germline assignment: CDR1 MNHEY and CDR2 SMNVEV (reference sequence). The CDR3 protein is CASGFTDTQYF. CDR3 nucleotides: TGTGCCAGCGGGTTCACAGATACGCAGTATTTT.

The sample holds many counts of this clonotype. The CDR3 is CATSDGRGQNEQFF. Here the CDR3 DNA reads TGTGCCACCAGTGATGGCCGGGGCCAAAATGAGCAGTTCTTC. The chain combines TRBV24-1 with TRBJ2-1, with D possibly called TRBD1 or TRBD2 (5 bases each). The V and J ends lost 3 bases and 7 bases respectively, with 12 bases between them. In germline, CDR1 is KGHDR, CDR2 SFDVKD. The length of the CDR3 is 14 residues.

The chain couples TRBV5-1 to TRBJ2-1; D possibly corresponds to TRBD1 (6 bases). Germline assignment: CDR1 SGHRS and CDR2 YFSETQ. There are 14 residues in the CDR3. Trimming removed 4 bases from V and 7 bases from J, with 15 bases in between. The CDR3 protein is CASSLTRGVNEQFF. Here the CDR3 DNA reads TGCGCCAGCAGCCTAACCAGGGGTGTTAATGAGCAGTTCTTC.

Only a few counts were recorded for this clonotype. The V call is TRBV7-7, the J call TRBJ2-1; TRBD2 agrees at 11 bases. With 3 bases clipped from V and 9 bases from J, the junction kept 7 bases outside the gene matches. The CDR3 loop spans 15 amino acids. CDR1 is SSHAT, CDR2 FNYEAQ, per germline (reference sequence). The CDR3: CASSLGLAEGGEQFF. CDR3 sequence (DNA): TGTGCCAGCAGCTTGGGACTAGCGGAGGGGGGTGAGCAGTTCTTC. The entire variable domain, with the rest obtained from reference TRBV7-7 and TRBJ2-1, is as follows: GAGVSQSPRYKVTKRGQDVTLRCDPISSHATLYWYQQALGQGPEFLTYFNYEAQPDKSGLPSDRFSAERPEGSISTLTIQRTEQRDSAMYRCASSLGLAEGGEQFFGPGTRLTVL.

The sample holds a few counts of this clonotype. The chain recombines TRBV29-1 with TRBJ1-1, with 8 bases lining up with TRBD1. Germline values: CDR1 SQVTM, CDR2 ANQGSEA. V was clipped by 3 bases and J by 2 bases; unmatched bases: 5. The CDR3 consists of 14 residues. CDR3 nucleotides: TGCAGCGTTGATAGACAGGGGCTCAACACTGAAGCTTTCTTT. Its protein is CSVDRQGLNTEAFF.

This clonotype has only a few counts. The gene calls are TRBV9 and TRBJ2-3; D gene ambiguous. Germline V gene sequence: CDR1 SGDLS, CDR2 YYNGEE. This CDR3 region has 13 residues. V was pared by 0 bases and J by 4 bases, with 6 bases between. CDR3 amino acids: CASSVDRADTQYF. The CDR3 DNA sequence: TGTGCCAGCAGCGTAGACCGAGCAGATACGCAGTATTTT.

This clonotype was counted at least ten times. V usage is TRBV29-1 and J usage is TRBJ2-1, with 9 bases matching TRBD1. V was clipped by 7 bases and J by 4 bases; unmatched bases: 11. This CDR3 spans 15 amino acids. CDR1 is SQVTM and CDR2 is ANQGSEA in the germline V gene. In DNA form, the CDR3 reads TGCAGCGCCTCGGGACAGGGATGGTTTTACAATGAGCAGTTCTTC. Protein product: CSASGQGWFYNEQFF.

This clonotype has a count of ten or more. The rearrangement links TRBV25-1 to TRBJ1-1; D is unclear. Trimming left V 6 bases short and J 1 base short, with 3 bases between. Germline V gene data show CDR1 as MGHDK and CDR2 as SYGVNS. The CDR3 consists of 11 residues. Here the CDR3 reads CASRKNTEAFF. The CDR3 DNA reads TGTGCCAGCAGGAAGAACACTGAAGCTTTCTTT.

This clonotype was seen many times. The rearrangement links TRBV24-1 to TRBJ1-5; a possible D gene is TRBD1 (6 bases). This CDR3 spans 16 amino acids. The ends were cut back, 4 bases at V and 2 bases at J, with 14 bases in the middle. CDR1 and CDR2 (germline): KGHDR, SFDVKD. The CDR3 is CATSERNTGRNQPQHF. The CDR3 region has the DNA TGTGCCACCAGTGAGCGTAATACAGGGCGCAATCAGCCCCAGCATTTT.

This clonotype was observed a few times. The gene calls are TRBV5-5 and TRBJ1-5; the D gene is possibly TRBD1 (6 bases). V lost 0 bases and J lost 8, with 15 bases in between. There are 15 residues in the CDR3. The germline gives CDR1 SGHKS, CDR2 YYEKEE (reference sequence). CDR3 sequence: CASSLAYRVGEPQHF. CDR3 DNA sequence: TGTGCCAGCAGCTTGGCATACAGGGTTGGTGAGCCCCAGCATTTT.

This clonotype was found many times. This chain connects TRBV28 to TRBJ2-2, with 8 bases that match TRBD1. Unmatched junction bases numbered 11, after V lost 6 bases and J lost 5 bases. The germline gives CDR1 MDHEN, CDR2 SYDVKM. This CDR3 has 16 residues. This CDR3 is CASSADGTGATGELFF. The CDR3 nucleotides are TGTGCCAGCAGCGCGGATGGGACAGGCGCTACCGGGGAGCTGTTTTTT.

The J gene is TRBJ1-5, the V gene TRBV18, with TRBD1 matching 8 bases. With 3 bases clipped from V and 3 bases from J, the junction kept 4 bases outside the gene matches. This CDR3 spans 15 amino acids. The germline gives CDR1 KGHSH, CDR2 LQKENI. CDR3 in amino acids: CASSPDRVDNQPQHF. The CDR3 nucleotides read TGTGCCAGCTCACCGGACAGGGTTGACAATCAGCCCCAGCATTTT.

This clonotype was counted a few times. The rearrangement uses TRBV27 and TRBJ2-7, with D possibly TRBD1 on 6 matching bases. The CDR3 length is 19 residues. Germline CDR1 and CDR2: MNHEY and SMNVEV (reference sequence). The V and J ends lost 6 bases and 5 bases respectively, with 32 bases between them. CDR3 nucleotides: TGTGCCAGCAGAGTTTCCGCCCCCTATCGGGGACACAGGTGGAACGAGCAGTACGTC. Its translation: CASRVSAPYRGHRWNEQYV.

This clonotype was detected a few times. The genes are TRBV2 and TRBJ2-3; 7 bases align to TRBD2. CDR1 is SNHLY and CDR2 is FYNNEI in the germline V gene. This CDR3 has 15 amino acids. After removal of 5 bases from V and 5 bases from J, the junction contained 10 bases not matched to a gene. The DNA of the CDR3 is TGTGCCAGCAGTCGCCGCGGACTAGTTCAAGATACGCAGTATTTT. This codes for CASSRRGLVQDTQYF.

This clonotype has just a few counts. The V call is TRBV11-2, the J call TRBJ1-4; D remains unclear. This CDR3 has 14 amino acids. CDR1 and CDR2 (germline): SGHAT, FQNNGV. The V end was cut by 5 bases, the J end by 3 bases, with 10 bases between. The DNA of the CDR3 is TGTGCCAGCAGCGGTATTAGTCCTAATGAAAAACTGTTTTTT. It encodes CASSGISPNEKLFF.

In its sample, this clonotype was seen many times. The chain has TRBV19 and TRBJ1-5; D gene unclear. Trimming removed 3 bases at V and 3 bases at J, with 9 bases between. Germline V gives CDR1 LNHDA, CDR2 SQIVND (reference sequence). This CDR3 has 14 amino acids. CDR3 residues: CASSMKTVNQPQHF. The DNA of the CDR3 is TGTGCCAGTAGTATGAAAACGGTCAATCAGCCCCAGCATTTT.

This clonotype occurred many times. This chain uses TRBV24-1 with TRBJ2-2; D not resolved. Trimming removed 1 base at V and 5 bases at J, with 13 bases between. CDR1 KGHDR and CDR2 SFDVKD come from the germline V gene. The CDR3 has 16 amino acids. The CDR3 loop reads CATSDFGKSATGELFF. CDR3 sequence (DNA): TGTGCCACCAGTGATTTTGGAAAGTCGGCGACCGGGGAGCTGTTTTTT.

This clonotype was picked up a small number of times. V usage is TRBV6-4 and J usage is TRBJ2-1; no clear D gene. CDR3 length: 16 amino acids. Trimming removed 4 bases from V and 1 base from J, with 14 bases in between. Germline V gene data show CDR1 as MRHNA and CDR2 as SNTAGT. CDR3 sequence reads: CASSAPTGWSYNEQFF. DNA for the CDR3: TGTGCCAGCAGTGCCCCTACCGGGTGGTCCTACAATGAGCAGTTCTTC.

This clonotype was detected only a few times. CDR3 sequence reads: CASSSPGDDEQFF. Here the CDR3 DNA reads TGTGCCAGCAGCTCCCCAGGAGACGATGAGCAGTTCTTC. V is TRBV5-4 and J is TRBJ2-1; D unclear. Trimming removed 3 bases from V and 8 bases from J, with 12 bases in between. Per germline, CDR1 SGHNT and CDR2 YYREEE (reference sequence). CDR3 length: 13 amino acids. Using reference TRBV5-4 and TRBJ2-1 for the parts outside the CDR3, the full variable domain is ETGVTQSPTHLIKTRGQQVTLRCSSQSGHNTVSWYQQALGQGPQFIFQYYREEENGRGNFPPRFSGLQFPNYSSELNVNALELDDSALYLCASSSPGDDEQFFGPGTRLTVL.

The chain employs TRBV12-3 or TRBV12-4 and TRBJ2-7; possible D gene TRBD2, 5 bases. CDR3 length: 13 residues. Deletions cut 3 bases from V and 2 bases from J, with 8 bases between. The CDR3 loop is CASSFRDPYEQYF. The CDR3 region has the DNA TGTGCCAGCAGTTTTCGGGATCCCTACGAGCAGTACTTC.

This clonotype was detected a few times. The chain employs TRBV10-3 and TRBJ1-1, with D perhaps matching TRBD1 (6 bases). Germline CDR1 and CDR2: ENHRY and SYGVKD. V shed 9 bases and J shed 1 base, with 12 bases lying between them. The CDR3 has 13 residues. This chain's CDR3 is CAITGTSNTEAFF. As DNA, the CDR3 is TGTGCCATTACCGGGACATCGAACACTGAAGCTTTCTTT.

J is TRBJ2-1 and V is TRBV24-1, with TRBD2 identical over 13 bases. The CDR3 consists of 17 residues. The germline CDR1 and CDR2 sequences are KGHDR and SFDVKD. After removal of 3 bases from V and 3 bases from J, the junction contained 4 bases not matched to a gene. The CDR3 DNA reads TGTGCCACCAGTGATAGACTAGCGGGGGGACTCTACAATGAGCAGTTCTTC. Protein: CATSDRLAGGLYNEQFF.

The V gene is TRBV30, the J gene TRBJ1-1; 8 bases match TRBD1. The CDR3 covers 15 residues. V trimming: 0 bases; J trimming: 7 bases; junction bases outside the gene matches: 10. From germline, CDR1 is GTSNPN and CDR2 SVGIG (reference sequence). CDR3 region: CAWSVGPGQGVEAFF. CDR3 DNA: TGTGCCTGGAGTGTAGGACCTGGACAGGGCGTTGAAGCTTTCTTT.

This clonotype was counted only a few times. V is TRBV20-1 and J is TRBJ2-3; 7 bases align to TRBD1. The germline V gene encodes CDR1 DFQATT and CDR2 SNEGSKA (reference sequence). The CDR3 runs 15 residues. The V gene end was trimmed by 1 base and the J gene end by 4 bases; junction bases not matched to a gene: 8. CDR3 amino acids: CSARAVRGTSDTQYF. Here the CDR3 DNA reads TGCAGTGCTAGAGCGGTCAGGGGGACGTCAGATACGCAGTATTTT.

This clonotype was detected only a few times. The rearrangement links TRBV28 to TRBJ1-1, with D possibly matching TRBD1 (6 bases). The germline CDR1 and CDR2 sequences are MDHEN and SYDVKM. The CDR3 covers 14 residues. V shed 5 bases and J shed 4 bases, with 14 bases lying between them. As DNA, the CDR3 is TGTGCCAGCAGTAGAGGGGGGGTGATCACTGAAGCTTTCTTT. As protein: CASSRGGVITEAFF.

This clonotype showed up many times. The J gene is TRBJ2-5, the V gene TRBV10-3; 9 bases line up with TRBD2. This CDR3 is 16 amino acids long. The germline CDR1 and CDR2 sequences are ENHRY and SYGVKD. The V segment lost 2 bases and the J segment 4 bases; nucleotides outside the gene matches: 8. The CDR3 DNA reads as TGTGCCATCAGTGAGCTCTACGTAGCGGGGGTAGAGACCCAGTACTTC. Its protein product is CAISELYVAGVETQYF.

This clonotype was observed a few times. CDR3 sequence reads: CASSTWGDREDEQYF. In DNA form, the CDR3 reads TGTGCCAGTTCTACCTGGGGGGACAGGGAAGACGAGCAGTACTTC. The genes are TRBV19 and TRBJ2-7, with 9 bases fitting TRBD1. The J segment lost 5 bases and the V segment lost 8 bases, leaving 13 bases of the junction unmatched. The CDR3 runs to 15 residues. The germline V gene encodes CDR1 LNHDA and CDR2 SQIVND (reference sequence).

The DNA of the CDR3 is TGTGCCAGCAGTCCGGGACTAGAAAGGCGGCAGTTCTTC. Translation: CASSPGLERRQFF. This chain uses TRBV2 with TRBJ2-1; TRBD2 aligns across 8 bases. V shed 5 bases and J 12 bases; nucleotides not matched to a gene: 9. Germline V gene sequence: CDR1 SNHLY, CDR2 FYNNEI. The CDR3 contains 13 residues.

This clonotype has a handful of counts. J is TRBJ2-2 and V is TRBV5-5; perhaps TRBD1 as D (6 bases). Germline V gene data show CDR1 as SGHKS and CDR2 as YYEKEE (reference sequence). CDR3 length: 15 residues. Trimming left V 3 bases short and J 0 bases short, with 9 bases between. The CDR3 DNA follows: TGTGCCAGCAGCTATGGACAGCCGAACACCGGGGAGCTGTTTTTT. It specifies CASSYGQPNTGELFF.

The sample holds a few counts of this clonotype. As DNA, the CDR3 is TGTGCCAGCAGTTACTCGAAAGGACAGGGCGATTACGAGCAGTACGTC. Its protein product is CASSYSKGQGDYEQYV. The J gene is TRBJ2-7, the V gene TRBV6-2 or TRBV6-3; 8 bases match TRBD1. V gave up 0 bases and J gave up 4 bases; unmatched junction bases: 8. The germline V gene encodes CDR1 MNHEY and CDR2 SVGEGT. This CDR3 has 16 residues.

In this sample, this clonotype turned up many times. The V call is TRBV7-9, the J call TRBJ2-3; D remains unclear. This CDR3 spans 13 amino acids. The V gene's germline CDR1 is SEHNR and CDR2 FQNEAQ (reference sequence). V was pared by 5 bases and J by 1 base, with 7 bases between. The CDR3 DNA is TGTGCCAGCAGCGAAACAGGCACAGATACGCAGTATTTT. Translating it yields CASSETGTDTQYF.